Listed below are T cell receptor beta chains from one sample, sequenced in a study of blood T cell repertoires in COVID-19. Sequenced by immunoSEQ multiplex PCR; TCRdb stores in-frame clones only, minus some. The table has roughly 330,000 clones, approximately 88% seen once. What was sequenced was peripheral blood. The receptors stem from a woman between 50 and 59 years old with active or convalescent COVID-19. CDR3s include the opening cysteine and the closing phenylalanine or tryptophan. The D gene is left open where the match is weak. Rows give clone size only sometimes, using once, few, many, or a class for an expanded clone.

d_gene: -; abundance: few; j_gene: TRBJ1-2; v_gene: TRBV19; CDR3aa: CASSRAPDNYGYTF; CDR3nt: TGTGCCAGTAGTAGGGCACCTGATAACTATGGCTACACCTTC
d_gene: TRBD2; abundance: -; j_gene: TRBJ2-1; v_gene: TRBV24-1; CDR3aa: CATSGSRGGPDTPINEQFF; CDR3nt: TGTGCCACCAGTGGCTCCCGGGGGGGCCCCGACACGCCGATCAATGAGCAGTTCTTC
d_gene: -; abundance: -; j_gene: TRBJ1-1; v_gene: TRBV11-2; CDR3aa: CASSFRGVMAFF; CDR3nt: TGTGCCAGCAGCTTCAGGGGCGTGATGGCTTTCTTT
d_gene: TRBD1; abundance: once; j_gene: TRBJ2-7; v_gene: TRBV7-2; CDR3aa: CASSLDRGTYYEQYF; CDR3nt: TGTGCCAGCAGCTTAGACAGGGGGACCTACTACGAGCAGTACTTC
d_gene: TRBD2; abundance: -; j_gene: TRBJ2-7; v_gene: TRBV20-1; CDR3aa: CSASASGRIGTYEQYF; CDR3nt: TGCAGTGCTAGTGCTAGCGGGAGGATAGGAACCTACGAGCAGTACTTC
d_gene: -; abundance: -; j_gene: TRBJ2-3; v_gene: TRBV19; CDR3aa: CASSMYRVTDTQYF; CDR3nt: TGTGCCAGTAGTATGTACAGGGTAACAGATACGCAGTATTTT
d_gene: TRBD1; abundance: -; j_gene: TRBJ2-1; v_gene: TRBV27; CDR3aa: CASSLWDRGYNEQFF; CDR3nt: TGTGCCAGCAGTTTATGGGACAGGGGATACAATGAGCAGTTCTTC
d_gene: -; abundance: -; j_gene: TRBJ1-3; v_gene: TRBV6-6; CDR3aa: CASSNSGNTIYF; CDR3nt: TGTGCCAGCAGCAACTCTGGAAACACCATATATTTT
d_gene: TRBD2; abundance: -; j_gene: TRBJ2-5; v_gene: TRBV18; CDR3aa: CASSPTGGPGTQYF; CDR3nt: TGTGCCAGCTCACCAACGGGGGGGCCCGGGACCCAGTACTTC
d_gene: TRBD2; abundance: -; j_gene: TRBJ2-3; v_gene: TRBV4-3; CDR3aa: CASSQDPTSGGAGGTDTQYF; CDR3nt: TGCGCCAGCAGCCAAGACCCGACTAGCGGGGGGGCCGGGGGCACAGATACGCAGTATTTT
d_gene: TRBD2; abundance: -; j_gene: TRBJ2-1; v_gene: TRBV18; CDR3aa: CASSRGGADEQFF; CDR3nt: TGTGCCAGCTCACGCGGGGGGGCCGATGAGCAGTTCTTC
d_gene: TRBD2; abundance: -; j_gene: TRBJ2-3; v_gene: TRBV7-9; CDR3aa: CASSSRTSGADTQYF; CDR3nt: TGTGCCAGCAGCTCGCGGACTAGCGGGGCTGATACGCAGTATTTT
d_gene: TRBD1; abundance: -; j_gene: TRBJ1-2; v_gene: TRBV4-2; CDR3aa: CASSPGQGLYGYTF; CDR3nt: TGTGCCAGCAGCCCGGGACAGGGCTTGTATGGCTACACCTTC
d_gene: TRBD2; abundance: once; j_gene: TRBJ2-3; v_gene: TRBV7-2; CDR3aa: CASSLGLAVDTQYF; CDR3nt: TGTGCCAGCAGCTTGGGGCTAGCGGTAGATACGCAGTATTTT
d_gene: TRBD1; abundance: -; j_gene: TRBJ1-2; v_gene: TRBV4-1; CDR3aa: CASSQRDRVINTF; CDR3nt: TGCGCCAGCAGCCAGCGGGACAGGGTCATAAACACCTTC
d_gene: -; abundance: -; j_gene: TRBJ2-5; v_gene: TRBV4-2; CDR3aa: CASSQVIGETQYF; CDR3nt: TGTGCCAGCAGCCAAGTCATCGGAGAGACCCAGTACTTC
d_gene: -; abundance: -; j_gene: TRBJ2-1; v_gene: TRBV19; CDR3aa: CASSIAGGIYEQFF; CDR3nt: TGTGCCAGTAGTATAGCGGGCGGGATCTACGAGCAGTTCTTC
d_gene: TRBD1; abundance: -; j_gene: TRBJ2-7; v_gene: TRBV10-3; CDR3aa: CAISSDRAEQYF; CDR3nt: TGTGCCATCAGCTCCGACAGGGCCGAGCAGTACTTC
d_gene: TRBD1; abundance: -; j_gene: TRBJ1-1; v_gene: TRBV6-1; CDR3aa: CASSESATGQQRNTEAFF; CDR3nt: TGTGCCAGCAGTGAATCGGCGACAGGGCAACAGAGGAACACTGAAGCTTTCTTT
d_gene: TRBD1; abundance: -; j_gene: TRBJ1-6; v_gene: TRBV11-2; CDR3aa: CASSSLTPGQGNSPLHF; CDR3nt: TGTGCCAGCAGCTCGCTAACACCGGGACAGGGTAATTCACCCCTCCACTTT
d_gene: TRBD1; abundance: -; j_gene: TRBJ1-1; v_gene: TRBV15; CDR3aa: CATSTGGNTEAFF; CDR3nt: TGTGCCACCTCGACAGGGGGCAACACTGAAGCTTTCTTT
d_gene: -; abundance: -; j_gene: TRBJ1-1; v_gene: TRBV7-8; CDR3aa: CASSPQAYRENTEAFF; CDR3nt: TGTGCCAGCAGCCCCCAAGCTTACAGGGAGAACACTGAAGCTTTCTTT
d_gene: -; abundance: -; j_gene: TRBJ1-2; v_gene: TRBV11-2; CDR3aa: CASIPLGSYGYTF; CDR3nt: TGTGCCAGCATTCCCCTGGGCAGCTATGGCTACACCTTC
d_gene: TRBD1; abundance: -; j_gene: TRBJ1-5; v_gene: TRBV6-6; CDR3aa: CASSYPSTGVNQPQHF; CDR3nt: TGTGCCAGCAGTTACCCAAGTACAGGGGTCAATCAGCCCCAGCATTTT
d_gene: TRBD2; abundance: -; j_gene: TRBJ2-1; v_gene: TRBV30; CDR3aa: CAWSDHELATSYNEQFF; CDR3nt: TGTGCCTGGAGCGACCACGAACTAGCGACGTCCTACAATGAGCAGTTCTTC
d_gene: -; abundance: -; j_gene: TRBJ2-3; v_gene: TRBV5-1; CDR3aa: CASRSGARTDTQYF; CDR3nt: TGCGCCAGCAGGAGCGGCGCGAGGACAGATACGCAGTATTTT
d_gene: TRBD1; abundance: -; j_gene: TRBJ1-2; v_gene: TRBV6-5; CDR3aa: CASRLTGTGGGYTF; CDR3nt: TGTGCCAGCAGATTAACCGGGACAGGGGGCGGCTACACCTTC